This TCR beta chain is from a study of cytomegalovirus exposure and HLA in healthy donors. Notes on this clone: What it binds is unknown.

Only in-frame clones appear in the TCRdb table, and some are missing; sequencing was by immunoSEQ multiplex PCR. Of some 170,000 clones listed, around nine tenths are singletons. The donors were in the approximately 120-subject validation cohort, distinct from the approximately 610-subject first cohort. Study findings and constraints: Three of the chains that were CMV-associated were confirmed in vitro to be specific for CMV antigens. Researchers counted approximately 160 TCR beta chains as cytomegalovirus-associated.

The CDR3 is 18 residues long. Trimming stripped 0 bases from V and 3 bases from J, with 20 bases between. Germline V gene lookup returns CDR1 MGHRA and CDR2 YSYEKL. The sequence was collected from a woman in her 30s in good health and CMV-seronegative. The sample consisted of PBMCs. The chain recombines TRBV4-1 with TRBJ2-5, with D maybe TRBD2 (5 bases). The CDR3 region has the DNA TGCGCCAGCAGCCAAGACTACCAACTCAGGAGAGGGAAAGAGACCCAGTACTTC. This codes for CASSQDYQLRRGKETQYF.